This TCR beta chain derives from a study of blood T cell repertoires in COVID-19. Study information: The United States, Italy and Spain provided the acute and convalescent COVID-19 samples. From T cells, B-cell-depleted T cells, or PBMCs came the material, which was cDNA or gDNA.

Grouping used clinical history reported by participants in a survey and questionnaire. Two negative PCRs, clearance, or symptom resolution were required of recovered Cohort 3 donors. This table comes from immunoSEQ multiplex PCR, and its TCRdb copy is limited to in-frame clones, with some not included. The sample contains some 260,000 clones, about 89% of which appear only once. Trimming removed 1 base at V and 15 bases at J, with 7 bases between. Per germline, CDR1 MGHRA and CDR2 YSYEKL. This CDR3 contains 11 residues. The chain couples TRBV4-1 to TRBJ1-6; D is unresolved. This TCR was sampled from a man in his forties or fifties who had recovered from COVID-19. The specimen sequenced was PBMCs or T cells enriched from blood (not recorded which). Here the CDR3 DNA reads TGCGCCAGCAGCCAAGGGCAGTTCCTCCACTTT. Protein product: CASSQGQFLHF.